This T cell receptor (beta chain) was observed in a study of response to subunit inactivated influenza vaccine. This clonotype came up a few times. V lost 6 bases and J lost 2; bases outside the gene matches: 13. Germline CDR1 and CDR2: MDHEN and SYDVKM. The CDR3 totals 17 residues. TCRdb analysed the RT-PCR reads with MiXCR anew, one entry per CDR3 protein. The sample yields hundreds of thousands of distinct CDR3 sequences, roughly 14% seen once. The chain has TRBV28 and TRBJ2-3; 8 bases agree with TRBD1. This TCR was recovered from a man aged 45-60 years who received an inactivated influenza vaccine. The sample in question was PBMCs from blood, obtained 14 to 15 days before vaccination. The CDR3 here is CASRMNRQGKFTDTQYF. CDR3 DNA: TGTGCCAGCAGAATGAATCGACAGGGGAAATTCACAGATACGCAGTATTTT.